The 31 T cell receptor beta chains given below trace back to one sample, sequenced in a study of shared T cell receptors in the human thymus. TCRdb keeps only in-frame clones here, not all; method: immunoSEQ multiplex PCR. The sample contains fewer than 700,000 clones, 88% of which appear only once. The data were also submitted as part of a second study, on human thymus T cells.

Sample: thymocytes. These receptors were taken from a boy under two years old with a congenital heart defect.

Only a few counts were recorded for this clone. The chain joins TRBV7-3 to TRBJ2-1, with D possibly matching TRBD2 (7 bases). Germline values: CDR1 SGHTA, CDR2 FQGTGA. The CDR3 has 15 residues. Trimming shortened V by 2 bases and J by 8 bases, and 16 bases separated the two germline ends. This CDR3 is CASSLRQTGRDEQFF. CDR3 sequence (DNA): TGTGCCAGCAGCTTACGTCAAACAGGGAGGGATGAGCAGTTCTTC.

The chain links TRBV27 to TRBJ1-2, with TRBD1 as a possible D gene (6 bases). CDR1 and CDR2 from the germline V gene are MNHEY and SMNVEV (reference sequence). The CDR3 loop spans 14 amino acids. V was cut by 5 bases and J by 4 bases, with 14 bases left in between. CDR3 sequence reads: CASSVEGGSYGYTF. CDR3 nucleotide sequence: TGTGCCAGCAGTGTAGAAGGGGGTAGCTATGGCTACACCTTC.

The chain joins TRBV28 to TRBJ2-7; 8 bases are a match to TRBD2. The V and J ends lost 6 bases and 3 bases, in that order; junction bases with no gene match: 7. The CDR3 length is 14 residues. Germline assignment: CDR1 MDHEN and CDR2 SYDVKM. CDR3 nucleotide sequence: TGTGCCAGCAGGAGCGGGAGAGGCAGCTACGAGCAGTACTTC. The encoded protein is CASRSGRGSYEQYF.

The chain carries TRBV7-2 and TRBJ1-1, with 8 bases lining up with TRBD1. V gave up 3 bases and J gave up 1 base; unmatched junction bases: 7. The V gene's germline CDR1 is SGHTA and CDR2 FQGNSA. The CDR3 totals 16 residues. CDR3 residues: CASSLSTTGANTEAFF. CDR3 bases: TGTGCCAGCAGCTTGTCCACGACAGGGGCGAACACTGAAGCTTTCTTT.

V and J are TRBV27 and TRBJ1-4, with D possibly matching TRBD1 (5 bases). This CDR3 has 14 amino acids. The germline V gene encodes CDR1 MNHEY and CDR2 SMNVEV (reference sequence). CDR3 in amino acids: CRLRGGGGSCELFF. DNA of the CDR3: TGTCGCCTGCGTGGTGGGGGGGGGTCGTGCGAACTGTTTTTT. Based on the CDR3 plus reference TRBV27 and TRBJ1-4, the full variable domain is EAQVTQNPRYLITVTGKKLTVTCSQNMNHEYMSWYRQDPGLGLRQIYYSMNVEVTDKGDVPEGYKVSRKEKRNFPLILESPSPNQTSLYFCRLRGGGGSCELFFGSGTQLSVL.

The gene calls are TRBV2 and TRBJ2-3; tentatively, D is TRBD2 (6 bases). Germline V lookup: CDR1 SNHLY, CDR2 FYNNEI. V was shortened by 2 bases and J by 4 bases, with 16 bases between the two germline ends. The CDR3 is made up of 16 amino acids. The CDR3 sequence is CASSERGEEGSDTQYF. The DNA for the CDR3 is TGTGCCAGCAGTGAACGAGGGGAGGAGGGGTCAGATACGCAGTATTTT.

This chain connects TRBV6-1 to TRBJ2-7; 9 nucleotides align to TRBD1. The CDR3 has 14 residues. Germline trimming cut 4 bases from V and 6 bases from J; bases unmatched to any gene: 7. Per germline, CDR1 MNHNS and CDR2 SASEGT. CDR3 sequence reads: CASSGRDRVREQYF. The CDR3, as DNA: TGTGCCAGCAGTGGCCGGGACAGGGTACGCGAGCAGTACTTC.

The chain recombines TRBV4-1 with TRBJ2-5; D not certain. V was trimmed by 1 base and J by 2 bases, leaving 11 bases between them. The CDR3 consists of 15 residues. In germline, CDR1 is MGHRA, CDR2 YSYEKL. CDR3 protein: CASSQVLSEQETQYF. CDR3 nucleotides: TGCGCCAGCAGCCAAGTGTTGAGCGAGCAAGAGACCCAGTACTTC.

This sequence joins TRBV11-1 and TRBJ2-2; D may be TRBD1 (8 bases). From germline, CDR1 is SGHAT and CDR2 FQDESV (reference sequence). The CDR3 loop spans 15 amino acids. V was cut by 6 bases and J by 6 bases, with 17 bases left in between. CDR3 loop: CASSGTGGGAGELFF. In nucleotides, the CDR3 is TGTGCCAGCAGTGGAACAGGGGGAGGGGCCGGGGAGCTGTTTTTT.

This chain links TRBV30 with TRBJ2-7; a weak D match, TRBD2 (7 bases). V dropped 3 bases and J dropped 5 bases, with 17 bases sitting between them. The CDR3 sequence is 14 residues long. Looked up from germline, CDR1 is GTSNPN and CDR2 is SVGIG (reference sequence). The CDR3 DNA is TGTGCCTGGAGAGGGGGGGGAGGACGGGACGAGCAGTACTTC. This translates into CAWRGGGGRDEQYF.

The chain is built from TRBV4-1 and TRBJ2-3; D is perhaps TRBD2 (6 bases). CDR3 length: 16 residues. The germline gives CDR1 MGHRA, CDR2 YSYEKL. Trimming left V 0 bases short and J 0 bases short, with 10 bases between. This CDR3 is CASSQEVRESTDTQYF. As DNA, the CDR3 is TGCGCCAGCAGCCAAGAAGTGCGGGAAAGCACAGATACGCAGTATTTT.

This chain joins TRBV5-8 and TRBJ2-2; D might be TRBD1 (6 bases). Germline V gives CDR1 SGHTS, CDR2 YDEGEE. CDR3 length: 15 residues. Deletions cut 9 bases from V and 0 bases from J, with 15 bases between. The DNA of the CDR3 is TGTGCCACCCTTTCGGGACATACGAACACCGGGGAGCTGTTTTTT. Its translation is CATLSGHTNTGELFF.

The chain couples TRBV7-9 to TRBJ2-1, with 8 bases that match TRBD1. V shed 4 bases and J 0 bases; nucleotides not matched to a gene: 11. The V gene's germline CDR1 is SEHNR and CDR2 FQNEAQ (reference sequence). The CDR3 is 18 residues long. Here the CDR3 reads CASSCKWDRLDSYNEQFF. DNA of the CDR3: TGTGCCAGCAGCTGCAAATGGGACAGGTTAGACTCCTACAATGAGCAGTTCTTC. The full variable domain, rest sourced from reference TRBV7-9 and TRBJ2-1, is DTGVSQNPRHKITKRGQNVTFRCDPISEHNRLYWYRQTLGQGPEFLTYFQNEAQLEKSRLLSDRFSAERPKGSFSTLEIQRTEQGDSAMYLCASSCKWDRLDSYNEQFFGPGTRLTVL.

Here the CDR3 reads CASSCAGLLTPYEQYF. The CDR3, as DNA: TGTGCCAGCAGCTGTGCGGGATTGCTAACCCCCTACGAGCAGTACTTC. V and J are TRBV7-9 and TRBJ2-7, with a tentative D call TRBD2 (6 bases). Trimming cost V 4 bases and J 2 bases, with 18 bases left between them. The CDR3 is 16 amino acids. Germline CDR1 and CDR2: SEHNR and FQNEAQ (reference sequence).

This clone was recorded only once. The chain has TRBV10-3 and TRBJ2-3, with 13 bases aligning to TRBD2. CDR1 and CDR2 from the germline V gene are ENHRY and SYGVKD. After removal of 6 bases from V and 6 bases from J, the junction contained 9 bases not matched to a gene. The CDR3 has 16 residues. DNA of the CDR3: TGTGCCATCAGGAGAGGACTAGCGGGAGAAGTGGATACGCAGTATTTT. Translation gives CAIRRGLAGEVDTQYF.

J is TRBJ2-1 and V is TRBV6-5, with 10 nucleotides matching TRBD2. The CDR3 loop spans 16 amino acids. Trimming at V came to 0 bases and at J to 4 bases, leaving 3 bases not matched to a gene. Germline assignment: CDR1 MNHEY and CDR2 SVGAGI. The CDR3 sequence is CASSYSPSGSYNEQFF. The CDR3 DNA sequence: TGTGCCAGCAGTTACTCGCCTAGCGGGAGTTACAATGAGCAGTTCTTC.

The chain combines TRBV6-6 with TRBJ2-4; D perhaps matches TRBD1 (5 bases). Germline CDR1 reads MNHNY; CDR2 reads SVGAGI (reference sequence). The CDR3 has 16 residues. Deletions cut 6 bases from V and 0 bases from J, with 15 bases between. CDR3 DNA sequence: TGTGCCAGCAGCCCTAGACAGAGCCTAGCCAAAAACATTCAGTACTTC. This encodes CASSPRQSLAKNIQYF.

J is TRBJ1-2 and V is TRBV6-4; TRBD1 aligns across 7 bases. After removal of 6 bases from V and 6 bases from J, the junction contained 13 bases not matched to a gene. The CDR3 runs 15 residues. Germline-derived CDR1 and CDR2 are MRHNA and SNTAGT. CDR3 residues: CASREKKGAGNGYTF. CDR3 DNA sequence: TGTGCCAGCAGAGAGAAGAAGGGGGCAGGTAATGGCTACACCTTC.

The CDR3 DNA follows: TGCGCCAGCAGCTTGGCCCCCCTCCGGCTACGCGGATCTGGAAACACCATATATTTT. Translating it yields CASSLAPLRLRGSGNTIYF. The gene calls are TRBV5-1 and TRBJ1-3; no clear D. The germline V and J ends were trimmed by 0 bases and 1 base, with 20 bases remaining between them. The CDR3 is 19 residues long. Germline V CDR1 and CDR2: SGHRS, YFSETQ. Full variable domain (rest looked up from reference TRBV5-1 and TRBJ1-3): KAGVTQTPRYLIKTRGQQVTLSCSPISGHRSVSWYQQTPGQGLQFLFEYFSETQRNKGNFPGRFSGRQFSNSRSEMNVSTLELGDSALYLCASSLAPLRLRGSGNTIYFGEGSWLTVV.

The chain recombines TRBV23-1 with TRBJ2-7; 7 nucleotides match TRBD1. TRBV23-1 is labeled an ORF, and its function is uncertain. V was pared by 9 bases and J by 2 bases, with 4 bases of the junction left unmatched. CDR3 length: 12 amino acids. The CDR3 nucleotides are TGCGCCAGGGCCGGGACAGCCTACGAGCAGTACTTC. This encodes CARAGTAYEQYF.

V is TRBV30 and J is TRBJ1-2, with D tentatively TRBD1 (6 bases). Trimming took off 0 bases at V and 2 bases at J, with 13 bases between the two ends. In germline, CDR1 is GTSNPN, CDR2 SVGIG (reference sequence). CDR3 length equals 15 residues. The CDR3: CAWSVRRGANYGYTF. DNA of the CDR3: TGTGCCTGGAGTGTACGGCGGGGGGCGAACTATGGCTACACCTTC.

The chain's CDR3 is CASSELEQFF. As DNA, the CDR3 is TGTGCCAGCAGTGAACTGGAGCAGTTCTTC. The genes are TRBV6-1 and TRBJ2-1, with D unresolved. The V and J ends lost 2 bases and 10 bases respectively, with 3 bases between them. This CDR3 is built from 10 residues. The germline gives CDR1 MNHNS, CDR2 SASEGT.

This sequence joins TRBV4-3 and TRBJ2-2, with D perhaps TRBD2 (6 bases). The CDR3 runs 15 residues. CDR1 is LGHNA and CDR2 is YSLEER in the germline V gene. Trimming removed 4 bases from V and 5 bases from J, with 14 bases in between. The chain's CDR3 is CASSPNRGRTGELFF. As DNA, the CDR3 is TGCGCCAGCAGCCCCAATCGGGGGAGGACCGGGGAGCTGTTTTTT.

The chain combines TRBV7-3 with TRBJ2-1, with D maybe TRBD1 (6 bases). Per germline, CDR1 SGHTA and CDR2 FQGTGA. The CDR3 has 14 amino acids. V was cut by 4 bases and J by 1 base, with 8 bases left in between. The CDR3 coding sequence is TGTGCCAGCAGCTGGGACATTTCCTACAATGAGCAGTTCTTC. Its translation is CASSWDISYNEQFF. The whole variable domain, filled in from reference TRBV7-3 and TRBJ2-1, reads GAGVSQTPSNKVTEKGKYVELRCDPISGHTALYWYRQSLGQGPEFLIYFQGTGAADDSGLPNDRFFAVRPEGSVSTLKIQRTERGDSAVYLCASSWDISYNEQFFGPGTRLTVL.

This clone was seen only a few times. This chain links TRBV19 with TRBJ2-1; TRBD2 matches at 10 bases. After removal of 5 bases from V and 7 bases from J, the junction contained 11 bases not matched to a gene. Germline lookup yields CDR1 LNHDA and CDR2 SQIVND (reference sequence). This CDR3 has 16 residues. CDR3 in amino acids: CASSHPPAGGINEQFF. DNA for the CDR3: TGTGCCAGTAGTCACCCTCCAGCGGGAGGGATAAATGAGCAGTTCTTC.

A single count supports this clone. J is TRBJ2-3 and V is TRBV11-2, with D perhaps matching TRBD2 (5 bases). Trimming took off 1 base at V and 6 bases at J, with 14 bases between the two ends. The CDR3 consists of 15 residues. The V gene's germline CDR1 is SGHAT and CDR2 FQNNGV. In DNA, the CDR3 is TGTGCCAGCAGCTTAGGACTATGGGTAACGGATACGCAGTATTTT. Amino acids: CASSLGLWVTDTQYF. The complete variable domain, with remaining parts taken from reference TRBV11-2 and TRBJ2-3, reads EAGVAQSPRYKIIEKRQSVAFWCNPISGHATLYWYQQILGQGPKLLIQFQNNGVVDDSQLPKDRFSAERLKGVDSTLKIQPAKLEDSAVYLCASSLGLWVTDTQYFGPGTRLTVL.

V usage is TRBV6-6 and J usage is TRBJ2-3, with D hard to call. The V end lost 6 bases, the J end lost 3 bases, and 10 bases lay between the germline ends. Germline V gives CDR1 MNHNY, CDR2 SVGAGI (reference sequence). The CDR3 covers 13 residues. The CDR3 here is CASRHLTTDTQYF. CDR3 nucleotide sequence: TGTGCCAGCAGGCACCTGACAACAGATACGCAGTATTTT.

The V gene is TRBV5-4, the J gene TRBJ2-2, with 7 bases fitting TRBD1. Germline CDR1 is SGHNT and CDR2 is YYREEE (reference sequence). CDR3 length equals 18 residues. V dropped 0 bases and J dropped 4; count of bases not matched to a gene: 12. The CDR3: CASSLGQKGGLGTGELFF. CDR3 coding DNA: TGTGCCAGCAGCTTGGGGCAGAAAGGGGGCTTGGGCACCGGGGAGCTGTTTTTT.

This chain joins TRBV27 and TRBJ2-7; maybe TRBD1 (5 bases). Germline loops: CDR1 MNHEY, CDR2 SMNVEV (reference sequence). Trimming shortened V by 0 bases and J by 3 bases, and 9 bases separated the two germline ends. The CDR3 covers 14 residues. The CDR3 DNA is TGTGCCAGCAGTTTATCGGGGCCCCGCTACGAGCAGTACTTC. Translated, it gives CASSLSGPRYEQYF.

The chain recombines TRBV19 with TRBJ2-4; TRBD1 might be the D (5 bases). Germline CDR1 and CDR2: LNHDA and SQIVND (reference sequence). Trimming took 3 bases from V and 6 from J, leaving 9 bases between them. This CDR3 comprises 13 residues. This CDR3 reads CASSIAGINIQYF. The CDR3 region has the DNA TGTGCCAGTAGTATTGCAGGGATAAACATTCAGTACTTC.

This rearrangement joins TRBV19 to TRBJ1-1; possibly TRBD1 for D (6 bases). Trimming cost V 6 bases and J 1 base, with 12 bases left between them. The CDR3 extends over 14 amino acids. Germline V lookup: CDR1 LNHDA, CDR2 SQIVND (reference sequence). The CDR3 region has the DNA TGTGCCAGTAGCCAGGGGCCATCGAACACTGAAGCTTTCTTT. This gives the protein CASSQGPSNTEAFF.